This T cell receptor beta chain stems from a study of blood T cells in healthy people across ages. The CDR3 consists of 14 residues. The germline V gene has CDR1 MDHEN and CDR2 SYDVKM. The ends were cut back, 1 base at V and 7 bases at J, with 11 bases in the middle. This clonotype was seen a handful of times. It was with a sample-barcoded 5' primer and a J-beta primer mix that a second PCR of roughly 7 to 12 cycles was run. A single record per CDR3 protein comes from TCRdb applying MiXCR to the 5' RACE reads. The sample shows about 800,000 distinct CDR3 sequences, approximately 25% of them seen only once. The data also belong to a second study, concerning T cells of mothers and their children. That report adds: Sample barcodes and 2-4 random nucleotides were added by the M1S primer of the second PCR. The analysis detected no persistent microchimeric T cell clones.

Specimen: blood. The chain combines TRBV28 with TRBJ1-5; a possible D gene is TRBD1 (6 bases). The clonotype comes from a boy between 10 and 17 years old in good health. CDR3 bases: TGTGCCAGCAGTTTATTAGGGGGGGAGCAGCCCCAGCATTTT. Protein sequence: CASSLLGGEQPQHF.